Following are 21 T cell receptor beta chains from one sample sequenced in a study of response to subunit inactivated influenza vaccine. TCRdb recomputed calls from the RT-PCR reads with MiXCR, one row per CDR3 protein. This table holds 650,000 to 800,000 distinct CDR3 sequences, 18% found once. Material: PBMCs from blood, obtained about 5 days after vaccination. The receptors were gathered from a man between 45 and 60 years old who received an inactivated influenza vaccine.

This clonotype came up a few times. The chain joins TRBV24-1 to TRBJ2-1; 13 bases line up with TRBD2. CDR1 is KGHDR, CDR2 SFDVKD, per germline. The CDR3 covers 16 residues. V shed 4 bases and J 4 bases; nucleotides not matched to a gene: 3. The CDR3 region is CATSDLGLAGYNEQFF. The CDR3 nucleotides are TGTGCCACCAGTGACCTGGGACTAGCGGGGTACAATGAGCAGTTCTTC.

This chain uses TRBV29-1 with TRBJ2-7, with 8 positions matching TRBD2. The junction had 15 bases not matched to a gene; V was cut back by 4 bases and J by 4 bases. Germline CDR1 reads SQVTM; CDR2 reads ANQGSEA. The CDR3 loop spans 16 amino acids. CDR3 DNA sequence: TGCAGCGTTGGGGAAATAGGGGGACTAGGAGTATACGAGCAGTACTTC. It is translated as CSVGEIGGLGVYEQYF.

V is TRBV6-2 or TRBV6-3 and J is TRBJ2-3; the D gene is possibly TRBD2 (6 bases). There are 15 residues in the CDR3. The germline V gene has CDR1 MNHEY and CDR2 SVGEGT. V was shortened by 3 bases and J by 4 bases, with 14 bases between the two germline ends. CDR3 in amino acids: CASSYLSGEADTQYF. CDR3 nucleotide sequence: TGTGCCAGCAGTTATCTATCGGGAGAGGCAGATACGCAGTATTTT.

This clonotype was seen repeatedly, ten times or more. The V and J genes are TRBV5-1 and TRBJ2-7; 12 nucleotides align to TRBD2. V dropped 3 bases and J dropped 4; count of bases not matched to a gene: 5. Germline CDR1 is SGHRS and CDR2 is YFSETQ. The CDR3 has 15 amino acids. CDR3 residues: CASSSGLAGTYEQYF. The CDR3 DNA reads TGCGCCAGCAGCTCTGGACTAGCGGGAACTTACGAGCAGTACTTC.

This clonotype was detected only a few times. The J gene is TRBJ1-5, the V gene TRBV6-2 or TRBV6-3, with 7 bases lining up with TRBD1. The CDR3 runs to 15 residues. Germline V gene lookup returns CDR1 MNHEY and CDR2 SVGEGT. J was trimmed by 4 bases and V by 6 bases; bases with no gene match: 9. The CDR3 DNA follows: TGTGCCAGCAGCCACAGCGACAGGGTTAATCAGCCCCAGCATTTT. This codes for CASSHSDRVNQPQHF.

This clonotype was seen only a few times. This chain connects TRBV12-3 or TRBV12-4 to TRBJ2-7; TRBD2 aligns across 7 bases. V lost 6 bases, J lost 5 bases, and 4 bases stayed unmatched. This CDR3 contains 12 residues. The DNA for the CDR3 is TGTGCCAGCAGCCCGGGACTAAACGAGCAGTACTTC. Amino acid sequence: CASSPGLNEQYF.

This clonotype was counted a few times. V gene TRBV7-8 combines with J gene TRBJ2-5; TRBD2 aligns across 11 bases. The CDR3 sequence is 16 residues long. CDR1 and CDR2 (germline): SGHVS, FQNEAQ. Germline trimming cut 5 bases from V and 2 bases from J; bases unmatched to any gene: 7. The CDR3: CASSTRLAGRQETQYF. The CDR3 nucleotides are TGTGCCAGCAGCACACGACTAGCGGGGAGACAAGAGACCCAGTACTTC.

The genes are TRBV12-3 or TRBV12-4 and TRBJ2-2; TRBD2 matches 10 bases. This CDR3 is 13 amino acids long. J was trimmed by 6 bases and V by 8 bases; bases with no gene match: 3. CDR3 loop: CASPLAGSGELFF. DNA of the CDR3: TGTGCCAGCCCACTAGCGGGATCCGGGGAGCTGTTTTTT.

This clonotype has just a few counts. The chain combines TRBV18 with TRBJ2-5, with a tentative D call TRBD2 (6 bases). Looked up from germline, CDR1 is KGHSH and CDR2 is LQKENI. CDR3 size: 15 residues. Trimming left V 3 bases short and J 4 bases short, with 15 bases between. CDR3 sequence (DNA): TGTGCCAGCTCACCTTTGGAGGGGCGCGCAGAGACCCAGTACTTC. Translated, it gives CASSPLEGRAETQYF. The full variable domain, with the rest looked up from reference TRBV18 and TRBJ2-5, is NAGVMQNPRHLVRRRGQEARLRCSPMKGHSHVYWYRQLPEEGLKFMVYLQKENIIDESGMPKERFSAEFPKEGPSILRIQQVVRGDSAAYFCASSPLEGRAETQYFGPGTRLLVL.

The chain uses TRBV28 and TRBJ2-5; D call uncertain. Germline V gene lookup returns CDR1 MDHEN and CDR2 SYDVKM. V dropped 6 bases and J dropped 0 bases, with 11 bases sitting between them. This CDR3 has 14 residues. The CDR3 region is CASRRSAYQETQYF. CDR3 coding DNA: TGTGCCAGCAGAAGATCGGCGTACCAAGAGACCCAGTACTTC.

The J gene is TRBJ2-1, the V gene TRBV14; TRBD2 aligns across 8 bases. The J segment lost 7 bases and the V segment lost 1 base, leaving 3 bases of the junction unmatched. CDR3 length: 14 residues. From germline, CDR1 is SGHDN and CDR2 FVKESK. The CDR3 sequence is CASSQAGGPNEQFF. The CDR3 nucleotides are TGTGCCAGCAGCCAAGCGGGGGGGCCTAATGAGCAGTTCTTC.

This clonotype was recorded a few times. The rearrangement uses TRBV20-1 and TRBJ2-1; D not certain. There are 14 residues in the CDR3. Germline lookup yields CDR1 DFQATT and CDR2 SNEGSKA (reference sequence). V was shortened by 2 bases and J by 10 bases, with 18 bases between the two germline ends. The CDR3 DNA follows: TGCAGTGCTAGAAGATCTAGTGTGCGTGAAGAGCAGTTCTTC. This translates into CSARRSSVREEQFF.

The chain employs TRBV12-3 or TRBV12-4 and TRBJ2-2, with 11 bases aligning to TRBD2. The ends lost 5 bases at V and 0 bases at J; junction bases unmatched: 11. The CDR3 has 19 residues. The CDR3 protein is CASSPGTSGQGPNTGELFF. CDR3 DNA: TGTGCCAGCAGTCCTGGGACTAGCGGCCAGGGTCCGAACACCGGGGAGCTGTTTTTT.

The chain joins TRBV25-1 to TRBJ2-1; D remains unclear. Germline loops: CDR1 MGHDK, CDR2 SYGVNS. CDR3 length: 13 amino acids. Trimming stripped 7 bases from V and 0 bases from J, with 7 bases between. CDR3 sequence (DNA): TGTGCCAGCACCGCAAGCTCCTACAATGAGCAGTTCTTC. This gives the protein CASTASSYNEQFF.

The rearrangement uses TRBV9 and TRBJ2-7; no clear D gene. In germline, CDR1 is SGDLS, CDR2 YYNGEE. This CDR3 is built from 13 residues. Trimming took 2 bases from V and 3 from J, leaving 9 bases between them. The chain's CDR3 is CASSVEESYEQYF. In nucleotides, the CDR3 is TGTGCCAGCAGCGTTGAAGAAAGCTACGAGCAGTACTTC.

This sequence joins TRBV6-2 or TRBV6-3 and TRBJ2-3; the D is unclear. CDR3 length equals 15 residues. Germline CDR1 reads MNHEY; CDR2 reads SVGEGT. V shed 0 bases and J shed 6 bases, with 13 bases lying between them. CDR3 nucleotides: TGTGCCAGCAGTTACTCGTCGTATCCAGCGGATACGCAGTATTTT. It yields the protein CASSYSSYPADTQYF.

This clonotype was counted only a few times. The chain is built from TRBV5-1 and TRBJ2-1; tentatively, D is TRBD1 (5 bases). The CDR3 has 13 residues. With 10 bases removed from V and 5 bases from J, the gap between germline ends came to 16 bases. Germline values: CDR1 SGHRS, CDR2 YFSETQ. CDR3 region: CASSWQGHNEQFF. The DNA for the CDR3 is TGCGCCTCATCTTGGCAGGGCCACAATGAGCAGTTCTTC.

This clonotype was observed at least ten times. The chain carries TRBV15 and TRBJ1-3; no clear D gene. Germline V gene data show CDR1 as LNHNV and CDR2 as YYDKDF (reference sequence). The CDR3 totals 12 residues. The V gene lost 4 bases and the J gene lost 6 bases, with 7 bases spanning the gap. CDR3 DNA: TGTGCCACCAGCAATACCGAAAACACCATATATTTT. As protein: CATSNTENTIYF. Full variable domain (rest looked up from reference TRBV15 and TRBJ1-3): DAMVIQNPRYQVTQFGKPVTLSCSQTLNHNVMYWYQQKSSQAPKLLFHYYDKDFNNEADTPDNFQSRRPNTSFCFLDIRSPGLGDTAMYLCATSNTENTIYFGEGSWLTVV.

The chain combines TRBV6-2 or TRBV6-3 with TRBJ2-5, with D possibly being TRBD1 (5 bases). The CDR3 has 15 amino acids. CDR1 and CDR2 (germline): MNHEY, SVGEGT. Trimming stripped 3 bases from V and 5 bases from J, with 16 bases between. Here the CDR3 DNA reads TGTGCCAGCAGTTATCACCCCGAACAGGTCGAGACCCAGTACTTC. It codes for CASSYHPEQVETQYF.

This clonotype was observed a handful of times. The gene calls are TRBV12-3 or TRBV12-4 and TRBJ2-4; no definite D call. CDR3 length: 11 amino acids. Trimming took off 4 bases at V and 6 bases at J, with 4 bases between the two ends. DNA for the CDR3: TGTGCCAGCAGTTACAGAAACATTCAGTACTTC. Translation: CASSYRNIQYF.

This clonotype was observed many times. J is TRBJ2-5 and V is TRBV5-1; D perhaps matches TRBD1 (6 bases). CDR1 is SGHRS and CDR2 is YFSETQ in the germline V gene. This CDR3 region has 15 residues. Trimming removed 4 bases at V and 3 bases at J, with 16 bases between. Here the CDR3 DNA reads TGCGCCAGCAGCCCGTCGGACAGAACGAAAGAGACCCAGTACTTC. It encodes CASSPSDRTKETQYF.